These T cell receptor beta chains were read from a single sample in a study of T cell repertoires in cytomegalovirus infection. TCRdb independently ran MiXCR on the reads; one entry per CDR3 protein. Here the sample spans hundreds of thousands of distinct CDR3 sequences, over 20% being singletons. What was sequenced was CD8+ T cells from PBMCs. The source of these receptors is a human donor in good health (CMV status not recorded). Some clones in this sample may be carry-over from other donors' samples. Both conserved end residues are part of each CDR3.

v_call cdr3_length cdr3_aa
TRBV12-3/TRBV12-4 15 CASTLESGGVNEQFF
TRBV7-4 16 CASSSGQGKNTGELFF
TRBV20-1 13 CSARGTSGDTQYF
TRBV20-1 14 CSARDPGTNTEAFF
TRBV7-9 16 CASSSSPTDLADTQYF
TRBV7-9 15 CASSLGQGAYNEQFF
TRBV6-2/TRBV6-3 14 CASIWHSNTGELFF
TRBV27 15 CASSLSVGGEQPQHF
TRBV28 14 CASSLPDRGAEAFF
TRBV28 14 CASSFGGADYEQYF
TRBV2 13 CAAVPELIDTQYF
TRBV4-1 15 CASSQEDGSTDTQYF
TRBV10-3 15 CAISESTISYNEQFF
TRBV6-5 18 CASSGWGLAGGYSNEQFF
TRBV6-6 18 CASSRLRLAGAAYNEQFF
TRBV5-4 15 CASSPDMARTGELFF
TRBV28 14 CASSPRVGSYEQYF
TRBV30 12 CAATGLTYEQYF
TRBV6-6 15 CASSWDRATNEKLFF
TRBV10-3 15 CAISDEREMTYEQYF
TRBV7-9 19 CASSFGPGTGGYSNQPQHF
TRBV12-3/TRBV12-4 15 CASSPGLPLGNEQFF
TRBV7-9 14 CASSLDTRALGYTF
TRBV4-2 15 CASSQDRSSINEQFF
TRBV7-2 14 CASSLDIVTGELFF
TRBV12-3/TRBV12-4 9 CASGQPQHF
TRBV5-5 16 CASSLSGPSLSYEQYF
TRBV7-8 16 CASSLDSGGPIDEQFF
TRBV7-7 17 CASSLEGLAGGLNEQFF
TRBV2 13 CASTGLAGNEQFF
TRBV29-1 14 CSVVQTGWATEAFF
TRBV28 13 CASSPSSNYGYTF
TRBV25-1 10 CATEEDEQFF
TRBV7-9 14 CASSLGPGDYEQYF
TRBV4-2 15 CASSPRGFTGYEQYF
TRBV29-1 13 CSVGVPFSNEQFF
TRBV2 15 CASSEHSGEYNEQFF
TRBV7-6 15 CASSPEAGEGTEAFF
TRBV10-3 11 CAISQGKEAFF
TRBV6-2/TRBV6-3 14 CASSYSVLYTEAFF
TRBV6-6 15 CASSYQGTPNYEQYF
TRBV14 18 CASSQDSLGAFMNTEAFF
TRBV7-9 17 CASSSGLAGTIEETQYF
TRBV7-2 16 CASSSSGLPPRETQYF
TRBV20-1 13 CSARARSQETQYF
TRBV9 15 CASSVGGSALETQYF
TRBV7-9 16 CASRNTGLALTDTQYF
TRBV7-6 13 CASSHSEAGELFF
TRBV7-6 14 CASSLRQGIDTQYF
TRBV28 17 CASSPGLAGANTGELFF
TRBV7-8 15 CASSRTSGGYNEQFF
TRBV9 13 CASSSGETNEQFF
TRBV6-5 14 CASSYSTGLGELFF
TRBV7-2 13 CASSLNRGETQYF
TRBV7-9 14 CASSSSFTGYGYTF
TRBV6-2/TRBV6-3 15 CASSQDYSSYNEQFF
TRBV6-2/TRBV6-3 14 CASSYLAPNQPQHF
TRBV20-1 16 CSARDTDTLYQETQYF
TRBV7-8 18 CASSLAGRGLSFGETQYF
TRBV10-3 16 CAIGRRDSGYQETQYF